The T cell receptor beta chain described here comes from a study of T cells in tumors after PD-1 blockade. About the study: Excluded were patients with checkpoint blockade, immunosuppressants, or radiotherapy or other anti-cancer therapy within 4 weeks. Daily vismodegib 150 mg continued in a subset of anti-PD-1-treated patients.

The CDR3 length is 14 residues. Per the germline V gene, CDR1 is SGHVS and CDR2 is FNYEAQ. V was shortened by 0 bases and J by 4 bases, with 10 bases between the two germline ends. Regarding this clone: Its antigen is still unknown.

General study results and limits: Peripheral recruitment is suggested, as some novel exhausted tumor clones were in pre-treatment blood.

Produced via immunoSEQ multiplex PCR; TCRdb's table is partial and in-frame only. The sample contains fewer than 25,000 clones, about 82% of which appear only once. The gene calls are TRBV7-6 and TRBJ2-7, with D unresolved. The clonotype was recovered from a human donor with basal cell carcinoma. This material consisted of PBMCs, taken after anti-PD-1 treatment. This CDR3 is CASSLAAAAYEQYF. The CDR3 DNA sequence: TGTGCCAGCAGCTTAGCGGCAGCAGCTTACGAGCAGTACTTC.